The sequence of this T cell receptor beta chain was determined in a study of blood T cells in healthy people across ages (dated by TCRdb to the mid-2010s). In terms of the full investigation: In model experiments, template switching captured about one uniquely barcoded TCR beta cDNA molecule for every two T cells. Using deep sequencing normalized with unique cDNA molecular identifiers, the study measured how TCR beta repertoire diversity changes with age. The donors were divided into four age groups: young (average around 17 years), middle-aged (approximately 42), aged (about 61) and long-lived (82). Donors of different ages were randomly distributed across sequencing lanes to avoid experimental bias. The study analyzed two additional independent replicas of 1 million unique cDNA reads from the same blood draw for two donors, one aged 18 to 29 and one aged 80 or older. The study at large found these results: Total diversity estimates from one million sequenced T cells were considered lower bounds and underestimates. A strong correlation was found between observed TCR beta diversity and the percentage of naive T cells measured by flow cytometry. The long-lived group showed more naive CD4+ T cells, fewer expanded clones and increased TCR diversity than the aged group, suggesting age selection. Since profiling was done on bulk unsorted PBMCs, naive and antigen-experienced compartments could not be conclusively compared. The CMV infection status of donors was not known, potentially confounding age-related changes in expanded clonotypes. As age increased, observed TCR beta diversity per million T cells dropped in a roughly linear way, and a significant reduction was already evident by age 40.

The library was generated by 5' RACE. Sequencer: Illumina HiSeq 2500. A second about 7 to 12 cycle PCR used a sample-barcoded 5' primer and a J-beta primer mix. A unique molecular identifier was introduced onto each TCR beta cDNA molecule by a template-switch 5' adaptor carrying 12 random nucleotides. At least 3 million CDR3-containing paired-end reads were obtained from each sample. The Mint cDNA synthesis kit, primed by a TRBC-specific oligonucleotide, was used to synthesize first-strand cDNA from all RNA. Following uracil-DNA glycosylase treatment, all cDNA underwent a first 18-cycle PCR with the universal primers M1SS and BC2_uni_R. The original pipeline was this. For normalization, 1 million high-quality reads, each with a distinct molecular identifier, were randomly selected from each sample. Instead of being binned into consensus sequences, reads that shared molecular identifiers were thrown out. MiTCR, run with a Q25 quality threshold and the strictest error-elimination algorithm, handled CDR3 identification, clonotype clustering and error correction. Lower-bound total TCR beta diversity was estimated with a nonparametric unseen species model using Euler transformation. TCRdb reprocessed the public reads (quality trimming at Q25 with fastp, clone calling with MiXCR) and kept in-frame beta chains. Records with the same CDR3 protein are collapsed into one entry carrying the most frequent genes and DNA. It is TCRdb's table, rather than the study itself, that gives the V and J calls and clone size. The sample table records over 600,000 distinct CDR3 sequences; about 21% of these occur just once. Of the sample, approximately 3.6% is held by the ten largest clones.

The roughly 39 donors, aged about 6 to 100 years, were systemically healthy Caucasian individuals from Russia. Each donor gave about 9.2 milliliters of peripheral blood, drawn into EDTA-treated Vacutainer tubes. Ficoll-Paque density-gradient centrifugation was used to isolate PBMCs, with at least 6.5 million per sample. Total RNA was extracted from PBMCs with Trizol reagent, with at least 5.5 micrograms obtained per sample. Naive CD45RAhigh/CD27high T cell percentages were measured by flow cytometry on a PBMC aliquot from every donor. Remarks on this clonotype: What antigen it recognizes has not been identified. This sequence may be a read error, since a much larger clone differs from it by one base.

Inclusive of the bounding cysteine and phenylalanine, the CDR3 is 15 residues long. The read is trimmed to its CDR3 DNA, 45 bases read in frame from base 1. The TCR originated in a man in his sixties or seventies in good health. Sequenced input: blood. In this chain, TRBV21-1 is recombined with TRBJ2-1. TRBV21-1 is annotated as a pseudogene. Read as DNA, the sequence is TGTGCCAGCAGCGCTAACGGGAGCTCCTACAATGAGCAGTTCTTC. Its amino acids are CASSANGSSYNEQFF.